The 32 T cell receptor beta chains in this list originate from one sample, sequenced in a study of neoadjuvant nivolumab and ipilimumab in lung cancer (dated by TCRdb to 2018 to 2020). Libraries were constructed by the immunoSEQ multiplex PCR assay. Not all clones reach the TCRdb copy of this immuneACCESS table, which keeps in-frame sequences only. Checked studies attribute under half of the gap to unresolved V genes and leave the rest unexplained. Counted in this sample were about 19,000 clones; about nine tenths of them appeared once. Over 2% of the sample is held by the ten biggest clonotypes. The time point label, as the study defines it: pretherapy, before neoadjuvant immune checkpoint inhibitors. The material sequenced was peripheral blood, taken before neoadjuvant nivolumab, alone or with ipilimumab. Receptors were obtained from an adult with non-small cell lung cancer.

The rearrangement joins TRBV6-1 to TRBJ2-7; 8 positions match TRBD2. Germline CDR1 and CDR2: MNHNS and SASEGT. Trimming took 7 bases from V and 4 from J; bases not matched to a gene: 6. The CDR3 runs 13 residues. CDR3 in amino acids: CASKAGERYEQYF. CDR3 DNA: TGTGCCAGCAAAGCGGGAGAAAGGTACGAGCAGTACTTC.

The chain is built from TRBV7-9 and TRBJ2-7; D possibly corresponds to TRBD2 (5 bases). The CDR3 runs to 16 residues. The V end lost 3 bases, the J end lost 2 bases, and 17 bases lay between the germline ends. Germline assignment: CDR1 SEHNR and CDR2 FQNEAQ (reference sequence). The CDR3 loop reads CASSFGSSGAPYEQYF. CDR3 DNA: TGTGCCAGCAGCTTCGGGTCCAGCGGTGCGCCCTACGAGCAGTACTTC.

The DNA of the CDR3 is TGCGCCAGCAGCCCAGGGACAGGGGGACAACAGCCCCAGCATTTT. It specifies CASSPGTGGQQPQHF. The J gene is TRBJ1-5, the V gene TRBV5-1; 11 bases match TRBD1. Germline assignment: CDR1 SGHRS and CDR2 YFSETQ. The CDR3 consists of 15 residues. V shed 4 bases and J 7 bases; nucleotides not matched to a gene: 7.

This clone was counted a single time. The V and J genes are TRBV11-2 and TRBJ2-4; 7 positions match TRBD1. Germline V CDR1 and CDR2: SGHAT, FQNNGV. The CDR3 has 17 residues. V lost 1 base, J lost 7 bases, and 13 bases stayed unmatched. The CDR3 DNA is TGTGCCAGCAGCTTAGGGTTCCTCACAGGGGTGGGCAACATTCAGTACTTC. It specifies CASSLGFLTGVGNIQYF.

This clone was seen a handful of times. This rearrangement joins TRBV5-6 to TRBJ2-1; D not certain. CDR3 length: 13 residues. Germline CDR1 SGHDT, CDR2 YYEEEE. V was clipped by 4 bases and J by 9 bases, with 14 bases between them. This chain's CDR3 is CASSLTVISEQFF. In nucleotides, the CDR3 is TGTGCCAGCAGCCTTACAGTGATCAGTGAGCAGTTCTTC.

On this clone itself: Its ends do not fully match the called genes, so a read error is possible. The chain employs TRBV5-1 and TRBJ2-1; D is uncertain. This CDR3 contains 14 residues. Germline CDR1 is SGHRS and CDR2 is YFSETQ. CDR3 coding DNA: TGCGCCAGCAGCCCCGCAATTTCCTTCAATGAGCAGTTCTTC. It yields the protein CASSPAISFNEQFF. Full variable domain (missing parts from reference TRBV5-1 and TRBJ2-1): KAGVTQTPRYLIKTRGQQVTLSCSPISGHRSVSWYQQTPGQGLQFLFEYFSETQRNKGNFPGRFSGRQFSNSRSEMNVSTLELGDSALYLCASSPAISFNEQFFGPGTRLTVL.

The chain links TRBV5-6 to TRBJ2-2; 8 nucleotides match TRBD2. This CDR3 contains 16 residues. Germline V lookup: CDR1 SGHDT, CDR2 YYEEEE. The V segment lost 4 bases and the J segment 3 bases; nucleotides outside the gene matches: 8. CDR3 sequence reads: CASSRSGKVDTGELFF. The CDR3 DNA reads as TGTGCCAGCAGCCGTAGCGGGAAAGTCGACACCGGGGAGCTGTTTTTT.

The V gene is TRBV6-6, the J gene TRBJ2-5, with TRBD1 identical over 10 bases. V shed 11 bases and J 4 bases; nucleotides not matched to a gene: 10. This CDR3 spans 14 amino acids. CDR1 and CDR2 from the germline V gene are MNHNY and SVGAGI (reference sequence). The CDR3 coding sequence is TGTGCCGAGGGGACAGGGGCGTCCGTAGAGACCCAGTACTTC. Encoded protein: CAEGTGASVETQYF.

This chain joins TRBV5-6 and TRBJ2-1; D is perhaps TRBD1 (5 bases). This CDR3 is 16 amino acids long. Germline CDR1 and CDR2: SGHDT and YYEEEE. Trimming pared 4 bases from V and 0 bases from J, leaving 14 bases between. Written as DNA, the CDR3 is TGTGCCAGCAGCCCGACAGAAACCTTCTCCTACAATGAGCAGTTCTTC. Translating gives CASSPTETFSYNEQFF.

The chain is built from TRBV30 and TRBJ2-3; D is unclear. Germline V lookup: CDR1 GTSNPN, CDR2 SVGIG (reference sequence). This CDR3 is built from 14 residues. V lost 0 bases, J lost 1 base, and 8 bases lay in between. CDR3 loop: CAWSVLWGTDTQYF. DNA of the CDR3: TGTGCCTGGAGTGTACTGTGGGGCACAGATACGCAGTATTTT.

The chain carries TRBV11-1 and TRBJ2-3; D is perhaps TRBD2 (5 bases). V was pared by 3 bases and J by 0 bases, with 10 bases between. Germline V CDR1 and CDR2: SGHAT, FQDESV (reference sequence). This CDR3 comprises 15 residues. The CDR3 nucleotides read TGTGCCAGCAGCTTTGGGAGCGGAAGCACAGATACGCAGTATTTT. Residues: CASSFGSGSTDTQYF.

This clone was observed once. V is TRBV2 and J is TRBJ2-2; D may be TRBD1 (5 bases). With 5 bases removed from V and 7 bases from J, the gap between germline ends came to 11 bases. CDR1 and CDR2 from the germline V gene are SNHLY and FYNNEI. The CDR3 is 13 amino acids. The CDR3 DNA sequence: TGTGCCAGCAGTAACCAGGGCGTCGGGGAGCTGTTTTTT. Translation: CASSNQGVGELFF. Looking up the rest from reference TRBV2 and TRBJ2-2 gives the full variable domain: EPEVTQTPSHQVTQMGQEVILRCVPISNHLYFYWYRQILGQKVEFLVSFYNNEISEKSEIFDDQFSVERPDGSNFTLKIRSTKLEDSAMYFCASSNQGVGELFFGEGSRLTVL.

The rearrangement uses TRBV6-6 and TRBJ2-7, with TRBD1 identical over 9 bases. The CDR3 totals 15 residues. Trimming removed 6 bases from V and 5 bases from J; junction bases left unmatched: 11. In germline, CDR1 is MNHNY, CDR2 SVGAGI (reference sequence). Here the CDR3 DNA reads TGTGCCAGCAGCGTACTGGGGACAGGGAGCCACGAGCAGTACTTC. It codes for CASSVLGTGSHEQYF.

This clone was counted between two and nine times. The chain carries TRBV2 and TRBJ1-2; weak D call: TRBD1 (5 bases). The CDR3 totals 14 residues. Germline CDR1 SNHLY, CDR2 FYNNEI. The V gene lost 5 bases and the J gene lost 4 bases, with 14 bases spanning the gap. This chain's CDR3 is CASSWDPTVYGYTF. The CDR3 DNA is TGTGCCAGCAGTTGGGACCCTACTGTCTATGGCTACACCTTC.

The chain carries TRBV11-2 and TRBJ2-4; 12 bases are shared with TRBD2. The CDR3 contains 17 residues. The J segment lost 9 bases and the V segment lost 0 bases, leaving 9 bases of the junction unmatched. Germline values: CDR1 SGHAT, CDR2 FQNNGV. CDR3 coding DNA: TGTGCCAGCAGCTTAGATCTAGCGGGAGGGCCAAGGAGCATTCAGTACTTC. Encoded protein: CASSLDLAGGPRSIQYF.

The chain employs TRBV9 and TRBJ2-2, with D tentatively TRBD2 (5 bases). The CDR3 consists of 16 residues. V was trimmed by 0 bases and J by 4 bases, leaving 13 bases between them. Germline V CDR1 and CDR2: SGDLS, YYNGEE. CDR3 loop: CASSVGGSAVTGELFF. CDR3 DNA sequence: TGTGCCAGCAGCGTAGGTGGGAGCGCGGTCACCGGGGAGCTGTTTTTT.

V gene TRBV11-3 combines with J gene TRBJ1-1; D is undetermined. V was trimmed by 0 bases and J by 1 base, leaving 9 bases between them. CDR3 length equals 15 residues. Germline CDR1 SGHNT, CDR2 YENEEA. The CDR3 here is CASSLDGQTNTEAFF. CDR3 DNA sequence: TGTGCCAGCAGCTTAGATGGGCAGACGAACACTGAAGCTTTCTTT.

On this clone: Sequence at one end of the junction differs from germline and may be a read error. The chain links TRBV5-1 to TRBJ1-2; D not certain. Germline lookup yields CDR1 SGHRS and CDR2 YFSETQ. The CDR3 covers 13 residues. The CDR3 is CASSPTTNYGHTF. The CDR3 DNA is TGCGCCAGCAGCCCGACGACTAACTATGGCCACACCTTC.

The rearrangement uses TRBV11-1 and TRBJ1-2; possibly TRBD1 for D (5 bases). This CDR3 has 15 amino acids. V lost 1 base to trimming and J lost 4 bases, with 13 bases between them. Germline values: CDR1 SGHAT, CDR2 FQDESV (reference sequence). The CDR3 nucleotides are TGTGCCAGCAGCTTAGGAGACGAGGGGCTCTATGGCTACACCTTC. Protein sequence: CASSLGDEGLYGYTF.

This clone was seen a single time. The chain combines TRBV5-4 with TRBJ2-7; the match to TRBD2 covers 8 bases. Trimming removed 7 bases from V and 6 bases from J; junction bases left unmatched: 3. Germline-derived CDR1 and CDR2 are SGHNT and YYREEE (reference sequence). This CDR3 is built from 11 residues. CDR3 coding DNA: TGTGCCAGCTCGGGAGGGCCCGAGCAGTACTTC. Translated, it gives CASSGGPEQYF.

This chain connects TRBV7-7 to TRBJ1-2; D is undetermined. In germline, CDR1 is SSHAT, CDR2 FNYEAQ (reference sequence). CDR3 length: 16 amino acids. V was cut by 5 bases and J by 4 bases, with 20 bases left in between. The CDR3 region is CASSKVGCRKTYGYTF. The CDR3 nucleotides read TGTGCCAGCAGCAAAGTAGGTTGCCGAAAGACCTATGGCTACACCTTC.

CDR3 nucleotide sequence: TGTGCCTGGAGTGTACGAAGGGCCGGGGAGCAGTTCTTC. It translates to CAWSVRRAGEQFF. This chain connects TRBV30 to TRBJ2-1; no clear D. Germline-derived CDR1 and CDR2 are GTSNPN and SVGIG (reference sequence). The ends were cut back, 0 bases at V and 10 bases at J, with 13 bases in the middle. CDR3 size: 13 residues.

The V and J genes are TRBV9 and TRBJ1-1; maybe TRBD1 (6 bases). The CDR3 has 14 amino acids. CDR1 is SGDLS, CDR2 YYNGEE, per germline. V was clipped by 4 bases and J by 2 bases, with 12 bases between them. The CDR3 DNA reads TGTGCCAGCAGCAGAGGACAGTTTAACACTGAAGCTTTCTTT. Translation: CASSRGQFNTEAFF.

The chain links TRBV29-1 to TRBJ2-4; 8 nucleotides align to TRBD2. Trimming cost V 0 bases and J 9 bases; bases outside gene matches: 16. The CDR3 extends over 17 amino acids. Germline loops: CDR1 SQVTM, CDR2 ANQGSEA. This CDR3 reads CSVEEFLAAGREGIQYF. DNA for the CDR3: TGCAGCGTTGAAGAATTCTTGGCGGCCGGGAGGGAGGGCATTCAGTACTTC. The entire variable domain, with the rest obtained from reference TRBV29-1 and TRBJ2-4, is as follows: SAVISQKPSRDICQRGTSLTIQCQVDSQVTMMFWYRQQPGQSLTLIATANQGSEATYESGFVIDKFPISRPNLTFSTLTVSNMSPEDSSIYLCSVEEFLAAGREGIQYFGAGTRLSVL.

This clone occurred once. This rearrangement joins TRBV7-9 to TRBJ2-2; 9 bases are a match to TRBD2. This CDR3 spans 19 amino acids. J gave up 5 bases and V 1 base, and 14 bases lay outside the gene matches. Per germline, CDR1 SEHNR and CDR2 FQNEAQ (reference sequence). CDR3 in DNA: TGTGCCAGCAGCTTAGTCTTGGGACTAGCTGCGCTGGGGACCGGGGAGCTGTTTTTT. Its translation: CASSLVLGLAALGTGELFF.

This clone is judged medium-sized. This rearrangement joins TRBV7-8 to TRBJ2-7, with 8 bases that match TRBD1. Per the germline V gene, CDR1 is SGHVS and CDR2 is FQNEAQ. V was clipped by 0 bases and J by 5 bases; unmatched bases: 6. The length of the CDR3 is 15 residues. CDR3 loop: CASSLAQGAGHEQYF. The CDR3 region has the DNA TGTGCCAGCAGCTTAGCGCAGGGGGCTGGACACGAGCAGTACTTC. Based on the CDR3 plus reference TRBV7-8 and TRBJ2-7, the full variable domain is GAGVSQSPRYKVAKRGQDVALRCDPISGHVSLFWYQQALGQGPEFLTYFQNEAQLDKSGLPSDRFFAERPEGSVSTLKIQRTQQEDSAVYLCASSLAQGAGHEQYFGPGTRLTVT.

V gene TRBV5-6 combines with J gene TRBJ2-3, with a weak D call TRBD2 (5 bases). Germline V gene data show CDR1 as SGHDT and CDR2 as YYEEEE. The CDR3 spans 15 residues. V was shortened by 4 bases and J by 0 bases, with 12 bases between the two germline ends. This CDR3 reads CASSATGYSTDTQYF. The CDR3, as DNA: TGTGCCAGCAGCGCTACGGGATATAGCACAGATACGCAGTATTTT.

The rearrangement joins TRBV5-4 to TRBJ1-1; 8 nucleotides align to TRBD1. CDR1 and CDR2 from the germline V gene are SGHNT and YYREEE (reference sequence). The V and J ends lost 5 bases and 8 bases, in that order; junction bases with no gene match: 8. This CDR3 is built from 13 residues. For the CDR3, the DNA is TGTGCCAGCAGACTACAGGGGGGTAGGGAAGCTTTCTTT. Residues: CASRLQGGREAFF.

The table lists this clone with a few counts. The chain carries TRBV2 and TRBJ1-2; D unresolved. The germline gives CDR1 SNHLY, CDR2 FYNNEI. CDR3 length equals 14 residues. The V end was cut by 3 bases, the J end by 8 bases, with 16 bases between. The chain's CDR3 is CASSDRPEVEGYTF. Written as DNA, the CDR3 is TGTGCCAGCAGTGATCGGCCGGAGGTGGAAGGCTACACCTTC. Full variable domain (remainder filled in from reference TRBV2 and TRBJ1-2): EPEVTQTPSHQVTQMGQEVILRCVPISNHLYFYWYRQILGQKVEFLVSFYNNEISEKSEIFDDQFSVERPDGSNFTLKIRSTKLEDSAMYFCASSDRPEVEGYTFGSGTRLTVV.

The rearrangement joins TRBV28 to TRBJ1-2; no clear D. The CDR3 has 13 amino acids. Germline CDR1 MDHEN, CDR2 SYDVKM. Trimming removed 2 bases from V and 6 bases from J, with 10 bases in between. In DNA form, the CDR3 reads TGTGCCAGCAGTTTAGGGCCAGAGAATGGCTACACCTTC. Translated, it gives CASSLGPENGYTF.

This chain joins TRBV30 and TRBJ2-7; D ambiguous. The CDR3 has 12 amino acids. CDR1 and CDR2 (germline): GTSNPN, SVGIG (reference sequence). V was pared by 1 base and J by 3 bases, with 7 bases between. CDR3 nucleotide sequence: TGTGCCTGGAGTGCAGTGGACTACGAGCAGTACTTC. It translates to CAWSAVDYEQYF.

In DNA, the CDR3 is TGCGCCAGCAGCGAACATACAGACTCCTACGAGCAGTACTTC. As protein: CASSEHTDSYEQYF. The chain carries TRBV5-1 and TRBJ2-7; D call uncertain. The CDR3 is 14 residues long. The V end lost 4 bases, the J end lost 0 bases, and 11 bases lay between the germline ends. Germline loops: CDR1 SGHRS, CDR2 YFSETQ.